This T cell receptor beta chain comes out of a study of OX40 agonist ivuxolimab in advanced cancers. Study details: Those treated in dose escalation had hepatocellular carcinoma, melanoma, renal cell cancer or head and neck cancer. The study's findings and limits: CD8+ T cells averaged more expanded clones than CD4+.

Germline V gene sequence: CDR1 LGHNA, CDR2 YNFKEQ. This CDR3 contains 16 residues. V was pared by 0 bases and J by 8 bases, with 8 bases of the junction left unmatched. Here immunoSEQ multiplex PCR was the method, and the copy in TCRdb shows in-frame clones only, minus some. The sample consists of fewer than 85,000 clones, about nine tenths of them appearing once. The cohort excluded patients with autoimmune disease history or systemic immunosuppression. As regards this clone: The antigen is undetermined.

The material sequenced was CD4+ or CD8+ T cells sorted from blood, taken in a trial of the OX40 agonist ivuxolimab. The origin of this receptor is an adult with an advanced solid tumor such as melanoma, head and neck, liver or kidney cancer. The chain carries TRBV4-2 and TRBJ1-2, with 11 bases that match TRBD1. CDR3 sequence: CASSQDHGQGARGYTF. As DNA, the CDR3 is TGTGCCAGCAGCCAAGATCATGGACAGGGGGCGCGAGGCTACACCTTC.